Shown below are 22 T cell receptor beta chains from a single sample sequenced in a study of tumor-infiltrating lymphocytes in primary liver carcinoma. cDNA specific to TCR beta was made from approximately 500 ng of total RNA, with a constant-region primer employed for priming. Investigators got TCR beta libraries out of three nested multiplex PCR rounds, done with slightly modified ARM-PCR. The first two PCR rounds, approximately 10 cycles each, used TRBV1-TRBV30 forward primers and a C-beta reverse primer. TCRdb redid the calling of the multiplex PCR reads with MiXCR, one entry per CDR3 protein. This sample has 300,000 to 350,000 distinct CDR3 sequences, with 45% to 70% found just once. For blood RNA, unsorted whole blood served as the source, and germline DNA was extracted too. The source material was peripheral blood. Receptors originate from a woman aged 25 to 39 with primary liver carcinoma and hepatitis B virus infection.

This clonotype has ten or more counts. The gene calls are TRBV29-1 and TRBJ2-7; D is uncertain. The CDR3 consists of 13 residues. Trimming shortened V by 7 bases and J by 5 bases, and 18 bases separated the two germline ends. The germline V gene has CDR1 SQVTM and CDR2 ANQGSEA. The CDR3 here is CSGQSVLGDEQYF. DNA for the CDR3: TGCAGCGGACAAAGCGTTCTCGGCGACGAGCAGTACTTC.

In regard to this clonotype: A junction boundary mismatches the germline segment, possibly from a read error. The rearrangement joins TRBV6-1 to TRBJ2-7; 7 nucleotides agree with TRBD1. This CDR3 contains 15 residues. CDR1 MNHNS and CDR2 SASEGT come from the germline V gene. CDR3 coding DNA: TGTGCCAGCACCAAAGACAGGGAACCACCCTACGAGCAGTGCTTC. This gives the protein CASTKDREPPYEQCF.

Remarks on this clonotype: A much larger clonotype is one base distant, so this may be a read error. V gene TRBV6-5 combines with J gene TRBJ2-7, with 8 nucleotides matching TRBD2. CDR3 length: 14 amino acids. Per germline, CDR1 MNHEY and CDR2 SVGAGI. The CDR3 nucleotides read TGTGCCAGCAGTCAAGCGGGAGCCTCCTCCGAGCAGTACTTC. This translates into CASSQAGASSEQYF.

This rearrangement joins TRBV11-2 to TRBJ1-1, with 9 bases lining up with TRBD1. Per the germline V gene, CDR1 is SGHAT and CDR2 is FQNNGV. The CDR3 spans 14 residues. V lost 6 bases, J lost 4 bases, and 6 bases stayed unmatched. The CDR3 loop reads CASRRDRVFTEAFF. CDR3 nucleotide sequence: TGTGCCAGCAGGAGGGACAGGGTGTTCACTGAAGCTTTCTTT. Full variable domain (outside the CDR3, taken from reference TRBV11-2 and TRBJ1-1): EAGVAQSPRYKIIEKRQSVAFWCNPISGHATLYWYQQILGQGPKLLIQFQNNGVVDDSQLPKDRFSAERLKGVDSTLKIQPAKLEDSAVYLCASRRDRVFTEAFFGQGTRLTVV.

This clonotype has only a few counts. CDR3 in DNA: TGTGCCAGCAGACCCGACAGTACACTTACGCGAAACACCATATATTTT. Its protein product is CASRPDSTLTRNTIYF. The V and J genes are TRBV6-5 and TRBJ1-3; a possible D gene is TRBD1 (5 bases). The CDR3 loop spans 16 amino acids. Germline V gene data show CDR1 as MNHEY and CDR2 as SVGAGI. Trimming removed 6 bases at V and 5 bases at J, with 20 bases between.

As for this clonotype: A junction boundary mismatches the germline segment, possibly from a read error. The chain recombines TRBV12-3 or TRBV12-4 with TRBJ2-1; maybe TRBD2 (7 bases). The CDR3 totals 15 residues. The CDR3 nucleotides are TGTGCCGGCAGCCTGTCAGGGGCTAGCGGACTTGAGCAGTTCTTC. Its translation is CAGSLSGASGLEQFF.

This clonotype has a single count. With a much larger clone just one base away, this may be a read error. The chain links TRBV4-1 to TRBJ2-1, with D tentatively TRBD2 (6 bases). The CDR3 is made up of 17 amino acids. Looked up from germline, CDR1 is MGHRA and CDR2 is YSYEKL. As DNA, the CDR3 is TGCACCAGCAGCCAAAGGTGGGGGGAATGGAGGGACAATGAGCAGTTCTTC. Protein product: CTSSQRWGEWRDNEQFF.

On this clonotype: Relative to the germline gene, one junction end is altered; a read error may explain this. The rearrangement uses TRBV6-6 and TRBJ2-3; the D is unclear. This CDR3 is built from 13 residues. From germline, CDR1 is MNHNY and CDR2 SVGAGI (reference sequence). This CDR3 reads CDSSYLHTDTQYF. DNA of the CDR3: TGTGACAGCAGTTACCTTCACACAGATACGCAGTATTTT.

Points on this clonotype: This sequence may be a read error, since a much larger clone differs from it by one base. V and J are TRBV10-3 and TRBJ2-5; D is tentatively TRBD1 or TRBD2 (5 bases each). CDR3 size: 13 residues. Germline CDR1 is ENHRY and CDR2 is SYGVKD. The CDR3, as DNA: TGTTCCATCAGTGAGTCTGGGGGAGAGACCCAGTACTTC. Translation gives CSISESGGETQYF.

As regards this clonotype: At one end, the junction sequence differs from germline, possibly due to a read error. The chain carries TRBV11-2 and TRBJ1-5; no clear D gene. Germline V gives CDR1 SGHAT, CDR2 FQNNGV. This CDR3 spans 15 amino acids. CDR3 bases: TGTGCCAGCAACTTAAATATGGGTCGTAATCATCCCCAGCATTTT. Translating it yields CASNLNMGRNHPQHF. Using reference TRBV11-2 and TRBJ1-5 for the parts outside the CDR3, the full variable domain is EAGVAQSPRYKIIEKRQSVAFWCNPISGHATLYWYQQILGQGPKLLIQFQNNGVVDDSQLPKDRFSAERLKGVDSTLKIQPAKLEDSAVYLCASNLNMGRNHPQHFGDGTRLSIL.

As regards this clonotype: Relative to the germline gene, one junction end is altered; a read error may explain this. This sequence joins TRBV6-2 or TRBV6-3 and TRBJ2-1, with TRBD2 matching 7 bases. This CDR3 is built from 16 residues. In germline, CDR1 is MNHEY, CDR2 SVGEGT. The CDR3 protein is CASSYWVTGGYNEQSF. The CDR3 nucleotides are TGTGCCAGCAGTTACTGGGTGACGGGAGGATACAATGAGCAGTCCTTC.

This clonotype was counted only a few times. A much larger clone sits a single nucleotide away, making a read error possible. The chain carries TRBV4-1 and TRBJ1-4, with 10 bases fitting TRBD1. Germline CDR1 reads MGHRA; CDR2 reads YSYEKL. The length of the CDR3 is 17 residues. CDR3 sequence: CTSSQDLKGTGDQKLFF. CDR3 DNA: TGCACCAGCAGCCAAGATCTAAAGGGGACAGGGGATCAAAAACTGTTTTTT.

This clonotype was found a few times. The chain joins TRBV5-4 to TRBJ1-2, with 12 bases identical to TRBD1. This CDR3 spans 14 amino acids. Germline V gene lookup returns CDR1 SGHNT and CDR2 YYREEE (reference sequence). V shed 3 bases and J 8 bases; nucleotides not matched to a gene: 5. CDR3 nucleotide sequence: TGTGCCAGCAGCTCGGGACAGGGGGCGCGAGGCTACACCTTC. This sequence encodes CASSSGQGARGYTF.

The V gene is TRBV12-5, the J gene TRBJ1-1; D is possibly TRBD1 (5 bases). This CDR3 is built from 14 residues. Trimming stripped 5 bases from V and 5 bases from J, with 15 bases between. Per the germline V gene, CDR1 is LGHNT and CDR2 is FRNRAP. CDR3 amino acids: CASGHPQGWTEAFF. CDR3 bases: TGTGCTAGTGGTCACCCTCAGGGATGGACTGAAGCTTTCTTT.

This clonotype was detected ten times or more. The chain couples TRBV29-1 to TRBJ2-7; a weak D match, TRBD2 (6 bases). The V gene lost 5 bases and the J gene lost 7 bases, with 15 bases spanning the gap. Germline assignment: CDR1 SQVTM and CDR2 ANQGSEA. CDR3 length equals 12 residues. For the CDR3, the DNA is TGCAGCGTTCCAGGGCGGAGGGGTGAGCAGTACTTC. Its translation: CSVPGRRGEQYF.

This clonotype has only one observation. V is TRBV28 and J is TRBJ2-7; the D gene is possibly TRBD2 (5 bases). This CDR3 is built from 14 residues. Germline lookup yields CDR1 MDHEN and CDR2 SYDVKM. V gave up 11 bases and J gave up 5 bases, with 22 bases separating them. The CDR3 nucleotides read TGTGCCTGCGCTCGGTCGGTGGGAGACCACGAGCAGTACTTC. As protein: CACARSVGDHEQYF.

Only one count was recorded for this clonotype. Given a much more abundant clone one base away, this may be a read error. The chain couples TRBV5-5 to TRBJ2-5; D not resolved. The V end lost 2 bases, the J end lost 4 bases, and 9 bases lay between the germline ends. Germline CDR1 reads SGHKS; CDR2 reads YYEKEE (reference sequence). CDR3 length equals 13 residues. Here the CDR3 DNA reads TGTGCCAGCAGCTTAAGGGCAGGAGAGACCCAGTACTTC. It specifies CASSLRAGETQYF.

The chain is built from TRBV5-5 and TRBJ2-2, with D possibly being TRBD1 (5 bases). CDR3 size: 15 residues. Germline values: CDR1 SGHKS, CDR2 YYEKEE (reference sequence). V was shortened by 3 bases and J by 5 bases, with 14 bases between the two germline ends. The CDR3 protein is CASSWGRGGTGELFF. The CDR3 DNA reads as TGTGCCAGCAGCTGGGGAAGGGGTGGAACCGGGGAGCTGTTTTTT.

As concerns this clonotype: This sequence may be a read error, since a much larger clone differs from it by one base. This rearrangement joins TRBV4-2 to TRBJ2-5; D is ambiguous. The CDR3 contains 16 residues. The germline gives CDR1 LGHNA, CDR2 YNFKEQ. This CDR3 reads CASNQDGNGMVETQYF. The CDR3 DNA is TGTGCCAGCAACCAAGATGGTAACGGTATGGTGGAGACCCAGTACTTC.

Regarding this clonotype: A much larger clone sits a single nucleotide away, making a read error possible. CDR3 protein: CASSYSAEQFF. CDR3 sequence (DNA): TGTGCCAGCAGTTATAGTGCTGAGCAGTTCTTC. The chain recombines TRBV12-3 or TRBV12-4 with TRBJ2-1, with D hard to call. The CDR3 has 11 residues. V was cut by 4 bases and J by 9 bases, with 7 bases left in between.

The V gene is TRBV11-2, the J gene TRBJ2-1, with 8 bases lining up with TRBD2. Germline CDR1 is SGHAT and CDR2 is FQNNGV. The V and J ends lost 5 bases and 12 bases, in that order; junction bases with no gene match: 9. This CDR3 is built from 13 residues. The CDR3 reads CASSDTSGIGQFF. CDR3 sequence (DNA): TGTGCCAGCAGCGACACTAGCGGCATCGGGCAGTTCTTC.

As regards this clonotype: One junction end disagrees with the germline gene, perhaps due to a read error. The J gene is TRBJ2-3, the V gene TRBV29-1; D not certain. The CDR3 length is 13 residues. The V gene's germline CDR1 is SQVTM and CDR2 ANQGSEA. In DNA form, the CDR3 reads TGCAGCGTCGAAGAGATGAGCGCAGATACGCAGTATTTT. It yields the protein CSVEEMSADTQYF.